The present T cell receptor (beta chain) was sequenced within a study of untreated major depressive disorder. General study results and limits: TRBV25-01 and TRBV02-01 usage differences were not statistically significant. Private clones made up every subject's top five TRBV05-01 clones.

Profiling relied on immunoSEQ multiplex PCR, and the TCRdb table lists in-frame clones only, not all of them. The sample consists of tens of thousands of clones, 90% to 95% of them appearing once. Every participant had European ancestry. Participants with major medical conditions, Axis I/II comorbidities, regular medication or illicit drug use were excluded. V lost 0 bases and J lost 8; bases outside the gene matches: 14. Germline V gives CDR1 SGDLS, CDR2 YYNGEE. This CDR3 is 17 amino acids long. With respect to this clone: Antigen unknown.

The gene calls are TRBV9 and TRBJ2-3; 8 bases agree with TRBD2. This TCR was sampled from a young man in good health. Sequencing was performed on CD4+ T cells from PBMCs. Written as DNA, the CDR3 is TGTGCCAGCAGCGTAGACGGACTAGCCGATCTCAGCCGTACGCAGTATTTT. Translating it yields CASSVDGLADLSRTQYF.